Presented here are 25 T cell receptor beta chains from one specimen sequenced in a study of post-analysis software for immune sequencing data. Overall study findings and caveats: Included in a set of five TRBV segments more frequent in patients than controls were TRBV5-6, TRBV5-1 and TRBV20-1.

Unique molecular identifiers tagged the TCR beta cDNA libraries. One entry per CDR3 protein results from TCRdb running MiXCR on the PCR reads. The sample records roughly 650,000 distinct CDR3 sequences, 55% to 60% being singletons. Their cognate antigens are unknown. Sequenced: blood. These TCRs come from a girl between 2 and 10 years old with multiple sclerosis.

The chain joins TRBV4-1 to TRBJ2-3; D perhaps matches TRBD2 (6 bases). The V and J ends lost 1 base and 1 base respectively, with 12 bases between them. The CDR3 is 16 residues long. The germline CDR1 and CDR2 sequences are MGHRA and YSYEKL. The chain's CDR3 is CASSQVGRRRTDTQYF. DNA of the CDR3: TGCGCCAGCAGCCAAGTCGGGAGACGGCGCACAGATACGCAGTATTTT.

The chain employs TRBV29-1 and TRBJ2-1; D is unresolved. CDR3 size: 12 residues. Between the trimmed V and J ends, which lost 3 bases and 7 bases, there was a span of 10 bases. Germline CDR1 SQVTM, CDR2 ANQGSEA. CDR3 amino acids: CSVDQDKNEQFF. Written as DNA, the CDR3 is TGCAGCGTTGATCAAGACAAGAATGAGCAGTTCTTC.

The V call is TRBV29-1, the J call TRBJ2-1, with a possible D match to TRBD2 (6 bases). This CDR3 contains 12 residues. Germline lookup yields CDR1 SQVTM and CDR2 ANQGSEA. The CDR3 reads CRGGRPLNEQFF. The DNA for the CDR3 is TGCAGGGGTGGGAGGCCATTGAATGAGCAGTTCTTC.

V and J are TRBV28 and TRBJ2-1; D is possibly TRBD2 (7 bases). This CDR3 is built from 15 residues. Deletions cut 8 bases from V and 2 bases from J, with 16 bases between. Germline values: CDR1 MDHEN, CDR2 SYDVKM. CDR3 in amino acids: CASGSPGGPYNEQFF. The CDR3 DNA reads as TGTGCCAGCGGCAGCCCGGGGGGCCCCTACAATGAGCAGTTCTTC.

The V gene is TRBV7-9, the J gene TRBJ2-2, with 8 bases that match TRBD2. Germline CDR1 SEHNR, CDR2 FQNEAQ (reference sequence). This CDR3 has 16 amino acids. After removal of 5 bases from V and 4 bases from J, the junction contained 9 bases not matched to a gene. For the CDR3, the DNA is TGTGCCAGCAGCGACCGGACTAGCAGGAGCACCGGGGAGCTGTTTTTT. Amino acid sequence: CASSDRTSRSTGELFF.

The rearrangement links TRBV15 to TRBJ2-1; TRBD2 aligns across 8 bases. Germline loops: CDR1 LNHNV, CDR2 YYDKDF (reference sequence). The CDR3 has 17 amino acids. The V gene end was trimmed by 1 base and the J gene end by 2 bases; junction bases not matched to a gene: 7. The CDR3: CATSRVGTRGAYNEQFF. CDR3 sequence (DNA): TGTGCCACCAGCAGAGTGGGAACGCGGGGGGCCTACAATGAGCAGTTCTTC.

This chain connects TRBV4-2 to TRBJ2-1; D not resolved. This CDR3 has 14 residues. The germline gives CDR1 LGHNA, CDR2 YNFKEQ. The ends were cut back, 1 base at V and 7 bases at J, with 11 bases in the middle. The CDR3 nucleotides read TGTGCCAGCAGCCAAGGTTTAGTCACGAATGAGCAGTTCTTC. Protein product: CASSQGLVTNEQFF.

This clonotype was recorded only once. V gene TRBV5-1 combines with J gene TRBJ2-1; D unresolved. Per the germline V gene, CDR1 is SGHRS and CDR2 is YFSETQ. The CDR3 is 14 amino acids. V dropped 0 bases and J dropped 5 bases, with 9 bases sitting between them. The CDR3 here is CASSLALVDNEQFF. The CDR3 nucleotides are TGCGCCAGCAGCTTGGCTTTAGTAGACAATGAGCAGTTCTTC. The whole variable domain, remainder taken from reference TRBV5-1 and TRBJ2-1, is KAGVTQTPRYLIKTRGQQVTLSCSPISGHRSVSWYQQTPGQGLQFLFEYFSETQRNKGNFPGRFSGRQFSNSRSEMNVSTLELGDSALYLCASSLALVDNEQFFGPGTRLTVL.

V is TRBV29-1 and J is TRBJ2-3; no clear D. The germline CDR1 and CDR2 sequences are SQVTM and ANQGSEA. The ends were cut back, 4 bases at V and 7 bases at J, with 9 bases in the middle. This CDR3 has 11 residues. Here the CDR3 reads CSVVWQNTQYF. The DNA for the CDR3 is TGCAGCGTTGTGTGGCAGAATACGCAGTATTTT.

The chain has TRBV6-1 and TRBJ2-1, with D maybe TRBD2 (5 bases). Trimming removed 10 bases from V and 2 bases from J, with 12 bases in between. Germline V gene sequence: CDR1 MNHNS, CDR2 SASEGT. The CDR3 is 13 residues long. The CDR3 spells CATTGKPYNEQFF. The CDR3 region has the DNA TGTGCCACCACCGGGAAACCCTACAATGAGCAGTTCTTC.

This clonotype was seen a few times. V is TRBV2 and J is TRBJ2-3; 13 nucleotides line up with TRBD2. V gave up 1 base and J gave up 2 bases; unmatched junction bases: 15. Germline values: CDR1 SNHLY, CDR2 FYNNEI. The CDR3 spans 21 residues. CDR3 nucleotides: TGTGCCAGCAGTGAAGTCGGGCTGGGGACTAGCGGGGCCGGGCACACAGATACGCAGTATTTT. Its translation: CASSEVGLGTSGAGHTDTQYF.

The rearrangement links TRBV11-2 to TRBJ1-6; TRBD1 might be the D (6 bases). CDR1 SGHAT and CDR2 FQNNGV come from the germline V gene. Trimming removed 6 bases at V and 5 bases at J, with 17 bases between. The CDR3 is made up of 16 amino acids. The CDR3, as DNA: TGTGCCAGCAGTCATAGCGGACAGCGAAATAATTCACCCCTCCACTTT. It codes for CASSHSGQRNNSPLHF.

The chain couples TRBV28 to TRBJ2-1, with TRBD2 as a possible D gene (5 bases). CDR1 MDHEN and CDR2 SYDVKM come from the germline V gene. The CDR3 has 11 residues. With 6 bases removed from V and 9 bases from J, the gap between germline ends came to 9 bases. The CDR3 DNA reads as TGTGCCAGCAGGTCTGAGGGTGAGCAGTTCTTC. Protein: CASRSEGEQFF.

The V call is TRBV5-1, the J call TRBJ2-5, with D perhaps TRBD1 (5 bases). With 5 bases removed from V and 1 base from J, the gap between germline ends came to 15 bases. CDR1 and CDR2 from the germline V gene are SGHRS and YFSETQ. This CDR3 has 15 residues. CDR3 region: CASSSVGAIQETQYF. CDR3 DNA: TGCGCCAGCAGTTCCGTAGGGGCGATCCAAGAGACCCAGTACTTC.

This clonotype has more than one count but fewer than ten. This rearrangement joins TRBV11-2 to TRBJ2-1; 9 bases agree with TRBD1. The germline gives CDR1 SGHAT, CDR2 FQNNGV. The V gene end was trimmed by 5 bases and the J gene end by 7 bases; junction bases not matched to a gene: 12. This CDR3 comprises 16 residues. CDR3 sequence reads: CASSRLGGTGWNEQFF. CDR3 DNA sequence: TGTGCCAGCAGCCGATTGGGGGGGACAGGGTGGAATGAGCAGTTCTTC.

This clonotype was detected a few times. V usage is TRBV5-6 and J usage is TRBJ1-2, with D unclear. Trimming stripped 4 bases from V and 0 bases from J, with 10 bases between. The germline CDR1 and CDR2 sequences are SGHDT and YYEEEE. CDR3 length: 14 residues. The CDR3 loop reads CASSDLGPNYGYTF. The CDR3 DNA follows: TGTGCCAGCAGCGACCTTGGACCTAACTATGGCTACACCTTC.

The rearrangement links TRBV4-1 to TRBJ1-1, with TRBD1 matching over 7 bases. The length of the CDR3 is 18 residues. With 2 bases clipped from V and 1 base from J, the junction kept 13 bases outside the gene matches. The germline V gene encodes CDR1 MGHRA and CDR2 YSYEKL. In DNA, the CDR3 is TGCGCCAGCAGCCAACCACGGGATTCCGGGACAGAGAACACTGAAGCTTTCTTT. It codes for CASSQPRDSGTENTEAFF.

The CDR3: CASSEAGLTYEQYF. The CDR3 DNA reads as TGTGCCAGCAGTGAAGCCGGGCTGACCTACGAGCAGTACTTC. The rearrangement uses TRBV6-1 and TRBJ2-7; D is ambiguous. CDR1 is MNHNS, CDR2 SASEGT, per germline. The CDR3 extends over 14 amino acids. Trimming took off 0 bases at V and 2 bases at J, with 8 bases between the two ends.

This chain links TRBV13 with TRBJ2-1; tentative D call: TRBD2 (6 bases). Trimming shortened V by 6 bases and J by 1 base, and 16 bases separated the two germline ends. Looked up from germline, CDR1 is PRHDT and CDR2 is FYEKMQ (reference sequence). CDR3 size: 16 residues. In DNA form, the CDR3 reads TGTGCCAGCAGGCCACCCACGGGAGCTTCCTACAATGAGCAGTTCTTC. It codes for CASRPPTGASYNEQFF.

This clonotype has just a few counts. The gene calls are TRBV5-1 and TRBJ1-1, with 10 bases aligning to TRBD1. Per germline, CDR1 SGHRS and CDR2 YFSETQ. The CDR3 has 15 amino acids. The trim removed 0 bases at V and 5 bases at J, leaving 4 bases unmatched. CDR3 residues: CASSLETGGWTEAFF. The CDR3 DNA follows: TGCGCCAGCAGCTTGGAGACAGGGGGCTGGACTGAAGCTTTCTTT.

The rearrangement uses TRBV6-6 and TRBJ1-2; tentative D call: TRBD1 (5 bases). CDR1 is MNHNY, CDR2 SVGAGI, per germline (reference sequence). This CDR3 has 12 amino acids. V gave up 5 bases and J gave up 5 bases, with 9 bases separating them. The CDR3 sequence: CASSGTDYGYTF. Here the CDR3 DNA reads TGTGCCAGCAGTGGGACGGATTATGGCTACACCTTC.

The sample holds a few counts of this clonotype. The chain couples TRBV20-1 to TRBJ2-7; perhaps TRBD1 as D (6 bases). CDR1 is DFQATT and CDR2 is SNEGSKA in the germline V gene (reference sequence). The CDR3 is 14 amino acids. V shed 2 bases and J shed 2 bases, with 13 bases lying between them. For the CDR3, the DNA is TGCAGTGCTAGATCACAGGGTCGTACCTACGAGCAGTACTTC. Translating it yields CSARSQGRTYEQYF.

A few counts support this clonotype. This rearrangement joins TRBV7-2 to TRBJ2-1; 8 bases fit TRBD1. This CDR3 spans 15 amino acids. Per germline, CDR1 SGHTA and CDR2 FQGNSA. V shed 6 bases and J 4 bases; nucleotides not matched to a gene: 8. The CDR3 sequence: CASRAGTGGYNEQFF. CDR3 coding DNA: TGTGCCAGCAGGGCCGGGACAGGTGGGTACAATGAGCAGTTCTTC.

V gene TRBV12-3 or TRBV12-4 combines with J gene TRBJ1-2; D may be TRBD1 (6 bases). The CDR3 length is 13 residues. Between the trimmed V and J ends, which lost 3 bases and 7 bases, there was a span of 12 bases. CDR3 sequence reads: CASSFLGAGGYTF. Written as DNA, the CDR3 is TGTGCCAGCAGTTTTCTGGGGGCAGGTGGCTACACCTTC.

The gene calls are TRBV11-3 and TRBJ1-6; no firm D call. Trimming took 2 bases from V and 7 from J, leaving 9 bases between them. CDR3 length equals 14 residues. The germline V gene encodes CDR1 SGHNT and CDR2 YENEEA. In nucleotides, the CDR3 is TGTGCCAGCAGCTTATCAGGCCACAATTCACCCCTCCACTTT. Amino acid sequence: CASSLSGHNSPLHF.